This T cell receptor beta chain is drawn from a study of T cells in localized non-small cell lung cancer. Study findings and constraints: Because sequencing included only one region (of the tumor), heterogeneity remains possible. Compared with tumor, uninvolved adjacent lung displayed greater T cell clonality, ranking highest overall.

Trimming took 6 bases from V and 9 from J, leaving 15 bases between them. The CDR3 covers 13 residues. Germline V gives CDR1 SNHLY, CDR2 FYNNEI. TCRdb keeps only in-frame clones here, not all; method: immunoSEQ multiplex PCR. The sample shows 35,000 or so clones, around 85% of them seen only once. In regard to this clone: No antigen is known for it.

The TCR comes from a woman aged 40 to 75 with stage I lung adenocarcinoma. The rearrangement joins TRBV2 to TRBJ1-5; D remains ambiguous. Sequencing used peripheral blood, obtained before any cancer treatment. CDR3 in amino acids: CASSETNIGPQHF. Here the CDR3 DNA reads TGTGCCAGCAGCGAAACAAATATTGGGCCCCAGCATTTT.